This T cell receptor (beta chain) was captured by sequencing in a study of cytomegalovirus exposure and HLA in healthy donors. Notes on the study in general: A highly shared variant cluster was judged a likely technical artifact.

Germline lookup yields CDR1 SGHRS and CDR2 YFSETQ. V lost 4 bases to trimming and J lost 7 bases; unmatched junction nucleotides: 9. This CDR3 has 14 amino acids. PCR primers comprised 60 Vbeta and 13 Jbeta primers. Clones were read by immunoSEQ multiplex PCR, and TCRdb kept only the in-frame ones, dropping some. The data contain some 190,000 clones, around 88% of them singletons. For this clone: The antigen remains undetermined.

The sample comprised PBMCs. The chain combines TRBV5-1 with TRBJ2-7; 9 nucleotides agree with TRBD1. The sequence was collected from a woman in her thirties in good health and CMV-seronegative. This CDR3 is CASSLGTGLGEQYF. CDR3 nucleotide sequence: TGCGCCAGCAGCCTAGGGACAGGGTTGGGGGAGCAGTACTTC.